The 21 T cell receptor beta chains listed next were all sequenced from one sample in a study of CD8+CD57+ T cells in acquired aplastic anemia. According to the study, genomic DNA was the template for TCR beta VDJ and CDR3 profiling. TCRdb re-called the reads with MiXCR, one entry per CDR3 protein. The sample records approximately 300,000 distinct CDR3 sequences, under 65% being singletons. CD8+CD57+ cell expansion, shown by flow cytometry, had occurred in the patients selected for sequencing. Material for sequencing was sorted CD4+, CD8+, or CD8+CD57+ T cells (not recorded which) from PBMCs. The receptors derive from a human donor with aplastic anemia.

The rearrangement joins TRBV7-2 to TRBJ1-1; D call uncertain. Germline V gene data show CDR1 as SGHTA and CDR2 as FQGNSA. The CDR3 totals 16 residues. The V and J ends lost 1 base and 1 base respectively, with 13 bases between them. CDR3 sequence reads: CASSLDGLAGNTEAFF. As DNA, the CDR3 is TGTGCCAGCAGCTTAGACGGACTAGCGGGGAACACTGAAGCTTTCTTT.

The rearrangement uses TRBV5-5 and TRBJ1-2, with 7 bases identical to TRBD1. This CDR3 is 13 amino acids long. Germline V lookup: CDR1 SGHKS, CDR2 YYEKEE (reference sequence). Germline trimming cut 4 bases from V and 8 bases from J; bases unmatched to any gene: 8. This CDR3 is CASSTGTDGGYTF. The DNA of the CDR3 is TGTGCCAGCAGCACCGGGACAGACGGCGGCTACACCTTC.

The chain couples TRBV20-1 to TRBJ2-5, with no clear D. Trimming left V 3 bases short and J 4 bases short, with 6 bases between. The CDR3 consists of 11 residues. Germline assignment: CDR1 DFQATT and CDR2 SNEGSKA (reference sequence). The DNA of the CDR3 is TGCAGTGCTAGGAGAACAGAGACCCAGTACTTC. Translation gives CSARRTETQYF.

The chain couples TRBV12-3 or TRBV12-4 to TRBJ2-1, with D possibly being TRBD2 (6 bases). The length of the CDR3 is 14 residues. V lost 1 base to trimming and J lost 4 bases, with 8 bases between them. CDR3 in DNA: TGTGCCAGCAGTTTAGGCGGGGAATACAATGAGCAGTTCTTC. Translation: CASSLGGEYNEQFF.

The table lists this clonotype with a few counts. The chain couples TRBV20-1 to TRBJ1-1; 8 positions agree with TRBD1. This CDR3 comprises 14 residues. Germline assignment: CDR1 DFQATT and CDR2 SNEGSKA (reference sequence). The V and J ends lost 3 bases and 0 bases, in that order; junction bases with no gene match: 3. The CDR3 DNA is TGCAGTGCTAGTCGGACAGGGATGAACACTGAAGCTTTCTTT. Its translation: CSASRTGMNTEAFF.

This clonotype was detected a few times. The genes are TRBV11-2 and TRBJ2-7, with a tentative D call TRBD1 (6 bases). The CDR3 length is 14 residues. Germline CDR1 is SGHAT and CDR2 is FQNNGV. V dropped 3 bases and J dropped 6 bases, with 15 bases sitting between them. CDR3 residues: CASSFLPTGSEQYF. CDR3 nucleotide sequence: TGTGCCAGCAGCTTCCTCCCCACAGGGTCCGAGCAGTACTTC.

This sequence joins TRBV15 and TRBJ2-5, with D possibly TRBD2 on 5 matching bases. Germline V lookup: CDR1 LNHNV, CDR2 YYDKDF (reference sequence). The CDR3 runs 13 residues. Trimming pared 3 bases from V and 5 bases from J, leaving 10 bases between. The CDR3 loop is CATSSSVAETQYF. As DNA, the CDR3 is TGTGCCACCAGCAGTAGCGTTGCGGAGACCCAGTACTTC.

The sample holds many counts of this clonotype. This may stem from a read error, because a much larger clone lies one nucleotide away. This chain connects TRBV7-2 to TRBJ2-1; 8 bases align to TRBD2. Germline V CDR1 and CDR2: SGHTA, FQGNSA. This CDR3 contains 13 residues. In nucleotides, the CDR3 is TGTGCCAGCTCAGCGGGAGTATACAATGAGCAGCTCTTC. Translated, it gives CASSAGVYNEQLF.

The chain couples TRBV7-2 to TRBJ2-7; 10 bases match TRBD1. The CDR3 totals 13 residues. V was pared by 4 bases and J by 3 bases, with 0 bases of the junction left unmatched. Germline V gene lookup returns CDR1 SGHTA and CDR2 FQGNSA. CDR3 region: CASSWTGGYEQYF. As DNA, the CDR3 is TGTGCCAGCAGCTGGACAGGGGGCTACGAGCAGTACTTC.

The chain joins TRBV7-2 to TRBJ2-7; 12 bases match TRBD2. Trimming took 3 bases from V and 6 from J; bases not matched to a gene: 3. Germline V CDR1 and CDR2: SGHTA, FQGNSA. This CDR3 has 14 residues. CDR3 protein: CASSLLLAGGEQYF. In DNA, the CDR3 is TGTGCCAGCAGCTTGTTACTAGCGGGAGGCGAGCAGTACTTC.

The chain combines TRBV19 with TRBJ1-1; D is possibly TRBD1 (6 bases). CDR1 and CDR2 (germline): LNHDA, SQIVND (reference sequence). Trimming took off 8 bases at V and 1 base at J, with 17 bases between the two ends. The CDR3 totals 15 residues. The CDR3 sequence: CASRQVDTPNTEAFF. CDR3 in DNA: TGTGCCAGTCGACAGGTCGACACTCCGAACACTGAAGCTTTCTTT.

This clonotype has ten or more counts. The chain has TRBV5-6 and TRBJ1-1; 8 bases fit TRBD1. J was trimmed by 4 bases and V by 4 bases; bases with no gene match: 6. Per germline, CDR1 SGHDT and CDR2 YYEEEE. There are 14 residues in the CDR3. The CDR3 DNA reads TGTGCCAGCAGCCCGCAGGGGGCGAGCACTGAAGCTTTCTTT. It encodes CASSPQGASTEAFF.

This clonotype has only a few counts. The chain uses TRBV20-1 and TRBJ1-2; TRBD1 agrees at 9 bases. The junction had 7 bases not matched to a gene; V was cut back by 6 bases and J by 2 bases. The V gene's germline CDR1 is DFQATT and CDR2 SNEGSKA (reference sequence). This CDR3 comprises 14 residues. As DNA, the CDR3 is TGCAGTGCGGGAACCGGGACAGGGAACTATGGCTACACCTTC. Its translation is CSAGTGTGNYGYTF.

The chain carries TRBV19 and TRBJ1-5, with a weak D call TRBD1 (5 bases). Germline V gene sequence: CDR1 LNHDA, CDR2 SQIVND (reference sequence). CDR3 length equals 13 residues. Trimming shortened V by 9 bases and J by 5 bases, and 14 bases separated the two germline ends. Here the CDR3 reads CASSGQYHQPQHF. The CDR3 DNA follows: TGTGCCAGCTCGGGGCAGTATCATCAGCCCCAGCATTTT.

V is TRBV3-1 and J is TRBJ2-3, with D unclear. The CDR3 contains 12 residues. V shed 6 bases and J shed 8 bases, with 12 bases lying between them. Germline V gene sequence: CDR1 LGHDT, CDR2 YNNKEL (reference sequence). The CDR3 region is CASSVARFTQYF. DNA for the CDR3: TGTGCCAGCAGTGTTGCGAGGTTTACGCAGTATTTT.

This chain connects TRBV19 to TRBJ2-2, with 14 bases that match TRBD2. V was pared by 8 bases and J by 6 bases, with 2 bases of the junction left unmatched. The CDR3 contains 14 residues. From germline, CDR1 is LNHDA and CDR2 SQIVND (reference sequence). In DNA, the CDR3 is TGTGCCAGTCGACTAGCGGGAGGGTCCGGGGAGCTGTTTTTT. Translated, it gives CASRLAGGSGELFF. The full variable domain, with the rest looked up from reference TRBV19 and TRBJ2-2, is DGGITQSPKYLFRKEGQNVTLSCEQNLNHDAMYWYRQDPGQGLRLIYYSQIVNDFQKGDIAEGYSVSREKKESFPLTVTSAQKNPTAFYLCASRLAGGSGELFFGEGSRLTVL.

The rearrangement joins TRBV19 to TRBJ2-7; D remains ambiguous. Between the trimmed V and J ends, which lost 3 bases and 3 bases, there was a span of 18 bases. Germline V lookup: CDR1 LNHDA, CDR2 SQIVND (reference sequence). The CDR3 sequence is 16 residues long. The CDR3 here is CASSISYQTPNYEQYF. For the CDR3, the DNA is TGTGCCAGTAGTATTAGTTACCAAACCCCAAACTACGAGCAGTACTTC.

As concerns this clonotype: A junction boundary mismatches the germline segment, possibly from a read error. J is TRBJ1-6 and V is TRBV15, with D possibly matching TRBD1 (5 bases). Germline V gives CDR1 LNHNV, CDR2 YYDKDF (reference sequence). This CDR3 is built from 14 residues. The CDR3 coding sequence is TGTGCCACCAACAGAGGAGGGGCTCTATCACCCCTCCACTTT. Amino acids: CATNRGGALSPLHF.

On this clonotype: Germline is not matched at one junction end, which may reflect a read error. V and J are TRBV20-1 and TRBJ2-7; D could derive from TRBD1 or TRBD2 (5 bases each). This CDR3 region has 14 residues. CDR1 DFQATT and CDR2 SNEGSKA come from the germline V gene (reference sequence). The CDR3 DNA reads TGCGGTGCTCCCCGAAGGGTACCAGGGACCGAGCAGTACTTC. Its protein is CGAPRRVPGTEQYF.

Many counts were recorded for this clonotype. This could be a read error, since a much larger clone is one nucleotide away. Since the CDR3 does not end with the conserved phenylalanine or tryptophan, this likely comes from a read error. The chain carries TRBV10-2 and TRBJ2-1, with 7 bases identical to TRBD2. V gave up 6 bases and J gave up 8 bases; unmatched junction bases: 13. Germline CDR1 is WSHSY and CDR2 is SAAADI. There are 15 residues in the CDR3. The CDR3 nucleotides are TGCGCCAGCAGCCATGGACTAGTATTAGGTGATGAGCAGTTCCTC. This encodes CASSHGLVLGDEQFL.

The rearrangement joins TRBV24-1 to TRBJ2-3, with 9 bases that match TRBD1. The V segment lost 4 bases and the J segment 5 bases; nucleotides outside the gene matches: 9. The germline gives CDR1 KGHDR, CDR2 SFDVKD. The length of the CDR3 is 16 residues. CDR3 DNA: TGTGCCACCAGTGAACCGACAGGGGGTCAGGGAGATACGCAGTATTTT. It yields the protein CATSEPTGGQGDTQYF.